These 10 T cell receptor beta chains came from one sample sequenced in a study of T cell responses to AZD1222 COVID-19 vaccine. Method: immunoSEQ multiplex PCR; TCRdb's copy keeps in-frame clones and lacks some. This table has about 100,000 clones, about 87% appearing once. The source material was peripheral blood, sampled 28 days after the second AZD1222 dose. The receptors were gathered from an adult who received the AZD1222 COVID-19 vaccine.

This clone was seen repeatedly, ten times or more. This rearrangement joins TRBV4-1 to TRBJ2-2; D unresolved. This CDR3 is 15 amino acids long. Trimming pared 3 bases from V and 5 bases from J, leaving 13 bases between. Germline CDR1 reads MGHRA; CDR2 reads YSYEKL. The CDR3: CASSQPWAETGELFF. The CDR3 region has the DNA TGCGCCAGCAGCCAGCCCTGGGCCGAAACCGGGGAGCTGTTTTTT.

The chain links TRBV5-1 to TRBJ2-7; 11 positions agree with TRBD1. Unmatched junction bases numbered 4, after V lost 4 bases and J lost 1 base. Germline CDR1 SGHRS, CDR2 YFSETQ. This CDR3 contains 15 residues. DNA for the CDR3: TGCGCCAGCAGCGGGACAGGGGGTCGGTCCTACGAGCAGTACTTC. Residues: CASSGTGGRSYEQYF.

The CDR3 here is CASSVGRRRTEAFF. The CDR3 DNA follows: TGTGCCAGCAGCGTCGGCAGGAGGAGGACTGAAGCTTTCTTT. V gene TRBV9 combines with J gene TRBJ1-1; D is ambiguous. The V gene's germline CDR1 is SGDLS and CDR2 YYNGEE. The CDR3 has 14 residues. Trimming left V 2 bases short and J 5 bases short, with 13 bases between.

The V gene is TRBV12-3 or TRBV12-4, the J gene TRBJ2-1; D is possibly TRBD2 (5 bases). There are 13 residues in the CDR3. The V end was cut by 6 bases, the J end by 9 bases, with 15 bases between. The chain's CDR3 is CASRQTRNGEQFF. The CDR3 DNA is TGTGCCAGCAGACAAACTAGAAACGGTGAGCAGTTCTTC.

J is TRBJ2-5 and V is TRBV6-8; 8 bases line up with TRBD2. The trim removed 3 bases at V and 5 bases at J, leaving 2 bases unmatched. Germline CDR1 and CDR2: MNHGY and SAAAGT. There are 13 residues in the CDR3. The DNA for the CDR3 is TGTGCCAGCAGTTATCGGGGGGGGGAGACCCAGTACTTC. Amino acids: CASSYRGGETQYF.

The gene calls are TRBV19 and TRBJ2-5; 11 bases align to TRBD1. Trimming removed 6 bases from V and 5 bases from J; junction bases left unmatched: 8. There are 15 residues in the CDR3. Germline CDR1 and CDR2: LNHDA and SQIVND (reference sequence). DNA for the CDR3: TGTGCCAGTAGAACAGGACAGGGGGCCATGGAGACCCAGTACTTC. This sequence encodes CASRTGQGAMETQYF.

The rearrangement joins TRBV28 to TRBJ1-2; a weak D match, TRBD1 (5 bases). Germline values: CDR1 MDHEN, CDR2 SYDVKM. V lost 5 bases and J lost 4, with 20 bases in between. This CDR3 comprises 16 residues. The chain's CDR3 is CASSPTTQGSAYGYTF. The CDR3 bases are TGTGCCAGCAGTCCCACCACCCAGGGTTCGGCCTATGGCTACACCTTC.

V gene TRBV5-1 combines with J gene TRBJ1-1; D not certain. This CDR3 contains 13 residues. The V end lost 0 bases, the J end lost 6 bases, and 9 bases lay between the germline ends. The V gene's germline CDR1 is SGHRS and CDR2 YFSETQ. The CDR3 DNA follows: TGCGCCAGCAGCTTGGAAGGGTGGGCTGAAGCTTTCTTT. Residues: CASSLEGWAEAFF. Full variable domain (outside the CDR3, taken from reference TRBV5-1 and TRBJ1-1): KAGVTQTPRYLIKTRGQQVTLSCSPISGHRSVSWYQQTPGQGLQFLFEYFSETQRNKGNFPGRFSGRQFSNSRSEMNVSTLELGDSALYLCASSLEGWAEAFFGQGTRLTVV.

V and J are TRBV18 and TRBJ2-3; D is unclear. The CDR3 has 15 amino acids. The germline V and J ends were trimmed by 3 bases and 3 bases, with 13 bases remaining between them. Germline V gene data show CDR1 as KGHSH and CDR2 as LQKENI. The CDR3 protein is CASSPLGGRTDTQYF. CDR3 sequence (DNA): TGTGCCAGCTCACCCCTCGGCGGTCGGACAGATACGCAGTATTTT.

The chain is built from TRBV5-1 and TRBJ2-7; 7 positions match TRBD2. Germline assignment: CDR1 SGHRS and CDR2 YFSETQ. V shed 1 base, J shed 3 bases, and the junction held 1 base outside the gene matches. The CDR3 is 13 residues long. The DNA for the CDR3 is TGCGCCAGCAGCTTGCCGGGAGGCTACGAGCAGTACTTC. This encodes CASSLPGGYEQYF.